The 30 T cell receptor beta chains presented below share a single source sample, sequenced in a study of blood T cell repertoires in COVID-19 (dated by TCRdb to the early 2020s). The library was built by means of the immunoSEQ multiplex PCR assay. In TCRdb, the immuneACCESS table is reduced to in-frame sequences with V and J assigned. These tables do not hold every clone; where another copy was compared, an unresolved V gene accounts for under half, and the others remain unexplained. The sample profile shows about 200,000 clones; around 84% of them were found once. The ten most abundant clones make up roughly 20% of the sample. Sequencing input: peripheral blood. Receptors were obtained from a human donor in a cohort sampled during active COVID-19.

V gene TRBV2 combines with J gene TRBJ2-1; 9 positions match TRBD1. Per the germline V gene, CDR1 is SNHLY and CDR2 is FYNNEI. The CDR3 is made up of 14 amino acids. The junction had 8 bases not matched to a gene; V was cut back by 5 bases and J by 9 bases. CDR3 nucleotide sequence: TGTGCCAGCAGTATGGGACAGGGCGATTCTGAGCAGTTCTTC. Its translation: CASSMGQGDSEQFF.

This rearrangement joins TRBV3-1 (or the pseudogene TRBV3-2) to TRBJ1-1; a weak D match, TRBD1 (6 bases). Germline loops: CDR1 LGHDT, CDR2 YNNKEL (reference sequence). V was cut by 7 bases and J by 5 bases, with 20 bases left in between. This CDR3 has 15 residues. The CDR3 protein is CASKEASQGWTEAFF. For the CDR3, the DNA is TGTGCCAGCAAAGAGGCATCCCAGGGGTGGACTGAAGCTTTCTTT.

V is TRBV18 and J is TRBJ2-1, with 7 bases that match TRBD2. The CDR3 is 15 residues long. The junction had 2 bases not matched to a gene; V was cut back by 2 bases and J by 1 base. The germline V gene has CDR1 KGHSH and CDR2 LQKENI. In DNA, the CDR3 is TGTGCCAGCTCACCAGGACTAGTTTCCTACAATGAGCAGTTCTTC. It specifies CASSPGLVSYNEQFF.

The DNA for the CDR3 is TGCAGCGTAGCGGACGGCTCCGGGGCCAACGTCCTGACTTTC. As protein: CSVADGSGANVLTF. The gene calls are TRBV29-1 and TRBJ2-6; D is possibly TRBD2 (5 bases). CDR1 SQVTM and CDR2 ANQGSEA come from the germline V gene. The CDR3 is made up of 14 amino acids. The V end was cut by 6 bases, the J end by 4 bases, with 13 bases between. Complete variable domain (other parts from reference TRBV29-1 and TRBJ2-6): SAVISQKPSRDICQRGTSLTIQCQVDSQVTMMFWYRQQPGQSLTLIATANQGSEATYESGFVIDKFPISRPNLTFSTLTVSNMSPEDSSIYLCSVADGSGANVLTFGAGSRLTVL.

This clone was observed a few times. The J gene is TRBJ1-1, the V gene TRBV3-1 (or the pseudogene TRBV3-2); the D is unclear. Germline-derived CDR1 and CDR2 are LGHDT and YNNKEL (reference sequence). The CDR3 spans 13 residues. The germline V and J ends were trimmed by 0 bases and 4 bases, with 6 bases remaining between them. CDR3 DNA sequence: TGTGCCAGCAGCCAAGATCGGGTCACTGAAGCTTTCTTT. It encodes CASSQDRVTEAFF.

This clone was detected a few times. The chain joins TRBV27 to TRBJ2-3; the D gene is possibly TRBD2 (7 bases). V lost 3 bases, J lost 1 base, and 8 bases lay in between. The CDR3 has 14 amino acids. Germline V lookup: CDR1 MNHEY, CDR2 SMNVEV (reference sequence). CDR3 DNA sequence: TGTGCCAGCAGTTTCGGGGGGCGCACAGATACGCAGTATTTT. The encoded protein is CASSFGGRTDTQYF.

The CDR3, as DNA: TGTGCCAGGGACAGGGGTCGCTATGGCTACACCTTC. Translated: CARDRGRYGYTF. V and J are TRBV19 and TRBJ1-2; TRBD1 matches 9 bases. Germline loops: CDR1 LNHDA, CDR2 SQIVND (reference sequence). V shed 9 bases and J 4 bases; nucleotides not matched to a gene: 3. The CDR3 extends over 12 amino acids.

This chain links TRBV2 with TRBJ1-3, with TRBD1 as a possible D gene (5 bases). The CDR3 covers 14 residues. Germline values: CDR1 SNHLY, CDR2 FYNNEI. Trimming shortened V by 6 bases and J by 1 base, and 10 bases separated the two germline ends. This CDR3 reads CASRPGTSGNTIYF. The CDR3 coding sequence is TGTGCCAGCAGGCCAGGGACTTCTGGAAACACCATATATTTT.

In its sample, this clone was seen once. This sequence joins TRBV5-1 and TRBJ2-1; 7 positions match TRBD2. V dropped 0 bases and J dropped 4; count of bases not matched to a gene: 7. This CDR3 has 16 amino acids. Germline V lookup: CDR1 SGHRS, CDR2 YFSETQ. In DNA form, the CDR3 reads TGCGCCAGCAGCTTGGAGCGGCTAGCGGCGTACAATGAGCAGTTCTTC. This encodes CASSLERLAAYNEQFF.

The rearrangement joins TRBV7-9 to TRBJ2-3; 8 nucleotides match TRBD1. The length of the CDR3 is 16 residues. The germline gives CDR1 SEHNR, CDR2 FQNEAQ (reference sequence). V dropped 3 bases and J dropped 3; count of bases not matched to a gene: 8. CDR3 bases: TGTGCCAGCAGCTTTTCAGGGGGCGAGGGTACAGATACGCAGTATTTT. Protein sequence: CASSFSGGEGTDTQYF.

The gene calls are TRBV29-1 and TRBJ1-3; D is undetermined. Looked up from germline, CDR1 is SQVTM and CDR2 is ANQGSEA. V was cut by 4 bases and J by 0 bases, with 7 bases left in between. The CDR3 consists of 13 residues. The CDR3 is CSVVTNSGNTIYF. DNA of the CDR3: TGCAGCGTTGTGACTAACTCTGGAAACACCATATATTTT.

DNA for the CDR3: TGTGCCAGCAGCTCACGGACTAGCGGGGGAGAAGATACGCAGTATTTT. Translated: CASSSRTSGGEDTQYF. The chain carries TRBV7-8 and TRBJ2-3; 13 bases align to TRBD2. This CDR3 spans 16 amino acids. With 4 bases clipped from V and 5 bases from J, the junction kept 6 bases outside the gene matches. Looked up from germline, CDR1 is SGHVS and CDR2 is FQNEAQ.

The chain combines TRBV3-1 (or the pseudogene TRBV3-2) with TRBJ2-3; TRBD2 matches at 8 bases. Germline CDR1 LGHDT, CDR2 YNNKEL (reference sequence). The CDR3 is made up of 15 amino acids. V gave up 1 base and J gave up 4 bases; unmatched junction bases: 4. CDR3 sequence: CASSQVAGFSDTQYF. The DNA of the CDR3 is TGTGCCAGCAGCCAAGTAGCGGGGTTCTCAGATACGCAGTATTTT.

Concerning this clone: The same CDR3 arises from other DNA sequences in this sample as well. J is TRBJ2-1 and V is TRBV7-2; 11 bases map to TRBD2. This CDR3 is 15 amino acids long. V dropped 4 bases and J dropped 4; count of bases not matched to a gene: 3. CDR1 and CDR2 (germline): SGHTA, FQGNSA. Written as DNA, the CDR3 is TGTGCCAGCAGCTCCGGGACTAGCGGTTACAATGAGCAGTTCTTC. Translating gives CASSSGTSGYNEQFF.

The rearrangement uses TRBV5-5 and TRBJ1-4, with D unresolved. The CDR3 runs 14 residues. From germline, CDR1 is SGHKS and CDR2 YYEKEE (reference sequence). Between the trimmed V and J ends, which lost 4 bases and 0 bases, there was a span of 7 bases. The CDR3 DNA is TGTGCCAGCAGCCCGGTCGCAACTAATGAAAAACTGTTTTTT. Its protein product is CASSPVATNEKLFF.

J is TRBJ2-3 and V is TRBV7-2; 7 bases are shared with TRBD1. With 5 bases clipped from V and 8 bases from J, the junction kept 10 bases outside the gene matches. Germline CDR1 SGHTA, CDR2 FQGNSA. The CDR3 contains 14 residues. The CDR3 here is CASSTLGQSSTQYF. The CDR3, as DNA: TGTGCCAGCAGCACCCTGGGACAGAGTTCTACGCAGTATTTT.

J is TRBJ2-2 and V is TRBV4-2, with D unresolved. Germline values: CDR1 LGHNA, CDR2 YNFKEQ. CDR3 length: 15 amino acids. The germline V and J ends were trimmed by 0 bases and 6 bases, with 11 bases remaining between them. This chain's CDR3 is CASSQDAVFAGELFF. The DNA for the CDR3 is TGTGCCAGCAGCCAAGACGCGGTTTTCGCCGGGGAGCTGTTTTTT.

This clone was detected a few times. The chain has TRBV3-1 (or the pseudogene TRBV3-2) and TRBJ2-7; D perhaps matches TRBD2 (6 bases). V lost 1 base and J 2 bases, leaving 6 bases between the germline ends. The CDR3 has 13 residues. Germline values: CDR1 LGHDT, CDR2 YNNKEL (reference sequence). The CDR3 region is CASSQGLAYEQYF. The CDR3 nucleotides read TGTGCCAGCAGCCAAGGACTAGCCTACGAGCAGTACTTC.

V usage is TRBV7-7 and J usage is TRBJ2-3, with 8 bases aligning to TRBD2. Trimming cost V 4 bases and J 1 base; bases outside gene matches: 7. Germline V gene lookup returns CDR1 SSHAT and CDR2 FNYEAQ (reference sequence). The CDR3 is made up of 16 amino acids. CDR3: CASSSGSGGGTDTQYF. The CDR3 region has the DNA TGTGCCAGCAGCTCAGGATCGGGGGGGGGCACAGATACGCAGTATTTT.

The CDR3 reads CASSLGQRYGYTF. Here the CDR3 DNA reads TGCGCCAGCAGCTTGGGCCAGCGCTATGGCTACACCTTC. The gene calls are TRBV5-1 and TRBJ1-2; D is unresolved. V was cut by 0 bases and J by 4 bases, with 7 bases left in between. CDR1 is SGHRS, CDR2 YFSETQ, per germline. The CDR3 is 13 residues long.

The chain joins TRBV20-1 to TRBJ2-7; maybe TRBD2 (5 bases). CDR1 is DFQATT and CDR2 is SNEGSKA in the germline V gene (reference sequence). V was cut by 2 bases and J by 6 bases, with 8 bases left in between. The CDR3 is made up of 11 amino acids. CDR3 protein: CSARWGVEQYV. In DNA form, the CDR3 reads TGCAGTGCTAGATGGGGAGTCGAGCAGTACGTC.

The V call is TRBV25-1, the J call TRBJ2-2; 7 nucleotides match TRBD2. The V segment lost 2 bases and the J segment 4 bases; nucleotides outside the gene matches: 4. This CDR3 region has 15 residues. CDR1 is MGHDK, CDR2 SYGVNS, per germline. The CDR3 spells CASSERAGATGELFF. The CDR3, as DNA: TGTGCCAGCAGTGAAAGGGCGGGAGCCACCGGGGAGCTGTTTTTT.

This clone was counted a single time. V is TRBV19 and J is TRBJ1-3; D is unclear. V was cut by 3 bases and J by 0 bases, with 12 bases left in between. Germline V CDR1 and CDR2: LNHDA, SQIVND (reference sequence). The CDR3 runs 16 residues. The CDR3 loop reads CASSMTANPSGNTIYF. The DNA of the CDR3 is TGTGCCAGTAGTATGACTGCGAACCCCTCTGGAAACACCATATATTTT. The full variable domain, its missing parts supplied by reference TRBV19 and TRBJ1-3, is DGGITQSPKYLFRKEGQNVTLSCEQNLNHDAMYWYRQDPGQGLRLIYYSQIVNDFQKGDIAEGYSVSREKKESFPLTVTSAQKNPTAFYLCASSMTANPSGNTIYFGEGSWLTVV.

This clone has only one observation. The chain employs TRBV30 and TRBJ2-1; 7 nucleotides match TRBD2. The V segment lost 2 bases and the J segment 14 bases; nucleotides outside the gene matches: 6. This CDR3 region has 11 residues. CDR1 GTSNPN and CDR2 SVGIG come from the germline V gene (reference sequence). CDR3 in DNA: TGTGCCTGGAGTCCCGGGGGGAGGGAGTTCTTC. This sequence encodes CAWSPGGREFF.

This chain uses TRBV19 with TRBJ2-7; 9 bases are shared with TRBD2. This CDR3 spans 14 amino acids. With 4 bases clipped from V and 0 bases from J, the junction kept 1 base outside the gene matches. Germline CDR1 is LNHDA and CDR2 is SQIVND (reference sequence). The CDR3 region is CASSTSGDSYEQYF. The DNA for the CDR3 is TGTGCCAGTAGTACTAGCGGGGACTCCTACGAGCAGTACTTC.

Only one count was recorded for this clone. The chain has TRBV2 and TRBJ2-5; D not certain. V lost 8 bases and J lost 5, with 15 bases in between. Germline CDR1 and CDR2: SNHLY and FYNNEI. This CDR3 is built from 13 residues. The CDR3 region has the DNA TGTGCCAGCTTACTACAATCCCCGGAGACCCAGTACTTC. Its translation: CASLLQSPETQYF.

This sequence joins TRBV3-1 (or the pseudogene TRBV3-2) and TRBJ2-2; D unclear. Between the trimmed V and J ends, which lost 0 bases and 0 bases, there was a span of 5 bases. Germline CDR1 and CDR2: LGHDT and YNNKEL (reference sequence). The CDR3 sequence is 15 residues long. CDR3 DNA sequence: TGTGCCAGCAGCCAAGAGGTAGCGAACACCGGGGAGCTGTTTTTT. It is translated as CASSQEVANTGELFF.

This clone was counted only a few times. The rearrangement joins TRBV6-5 to TRBJ1-2, with D unclear. Looked up from germline, CDR1 is MNHEY and CDR2 is SVGAGI. The V and J ends lost 6 bases and 8 bases respectively, with 22 bases between them. The CDR3 has 15 amino acids. The CDR3 DNA sequence: TGTGCCAGCAGACCGAGCCGGGGTCCCTTTAACGGCTACACCTTC. Protein product: CASRPSRGPFNGYTF.

The gene calls are TRBV5-4 and TRBJ1-1; D might be TRBD1 (6 bases). The CDR3 sequence is 13 residues long. Deletions cut 2 bases from V and 3 bases from J, with 8 bases between. CDR1 is SGHNT and CDR2 is YYREEE in the germline V gene (reference sequence). CDR3 coding DNA: TGTGCCAGCAGCTTACAGGGATACACTGAAGCTTTCTTT. The encoded protein is CASSLQGYTEAFF.

This chain links TRBV5-1 with TRBJ1-4, with D perhaps TRBD1 (6 bases). CDR3 length equals 16 residues. Trimming removed 4 bases at V and 2 bases at J, with 15 bases between. The germline V gene has CDR1 SGHRS and CDR2 YFSETQ. The CDR3 bases are TGCGCCAGCAGCCCAAGGCCAGGGGCGACTAATGAAAAACTGTTTTTT. It is translated as CASSPRPGATNEKLFF.